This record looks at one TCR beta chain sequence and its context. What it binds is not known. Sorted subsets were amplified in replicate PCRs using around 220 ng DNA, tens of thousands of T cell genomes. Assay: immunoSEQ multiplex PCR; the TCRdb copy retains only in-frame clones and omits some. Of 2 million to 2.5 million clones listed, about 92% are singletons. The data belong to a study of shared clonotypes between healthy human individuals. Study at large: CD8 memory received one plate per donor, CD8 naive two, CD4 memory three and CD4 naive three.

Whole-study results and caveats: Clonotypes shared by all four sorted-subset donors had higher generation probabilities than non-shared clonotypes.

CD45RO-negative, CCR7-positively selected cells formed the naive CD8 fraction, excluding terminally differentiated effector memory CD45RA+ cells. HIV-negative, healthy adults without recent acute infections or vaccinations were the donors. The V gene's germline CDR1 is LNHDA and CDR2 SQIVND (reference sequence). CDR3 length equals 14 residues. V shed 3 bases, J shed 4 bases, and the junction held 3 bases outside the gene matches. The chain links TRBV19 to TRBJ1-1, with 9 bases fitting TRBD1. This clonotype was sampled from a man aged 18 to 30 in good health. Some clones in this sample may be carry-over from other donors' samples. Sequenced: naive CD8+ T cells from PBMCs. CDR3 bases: TGTGCCAGTAGTATCGGGACAGGGATCACTGAAGCTTTCTTT. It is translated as CASSIGTGITEAFF.